The clone carrying this T cell receptor (beta chain) has a count of ten or more. The CDR3 regions of TCR beta were amplified from RNA transcripts. The primer set for the first-round RT-PCR of the TCR CDR3 was HTBI. TCRdb reanalysed the multiplex PCR reads using MiXCR and keeps one entry per CDR3 protein. This table holds about 350,000 distinct CDR3 sequences, 12% to 15% found once. This entry comes from a study of T cells in Graves' hyperthyroidism and ophthalmopathy. Germline CDR1 and CDR2: LGHDT and YNNKEL (reference sequence). Trimming left V 0 bases short and J 4 bases short, with 7 bases between. The CDR3 is made up of 14 amino acids.

Sequences were obtained from blood. This clonotype originated in a woman aged 40 to 50 with Graves' ophthalmopathy. J is TRBJ1-3 and V is TRBV3-1; D remains ambiguous. For the CDR3, the DNA is TGTGCCAGCAGCCAAGAAGCTGGAGGAAACACCATATATTTT. It is translated as CASSQEAGGNTIYF.